This T cell receptor beta chain came from a study of technical replicates of blood from four donors. Some clones are missing from TCRdb's copy, which holds only in-frame ones; the method was immunoSEQ multiplex PCR. In the table there are 75,000 to 100,000 clones, about 94% of which are singletons. The sequencing sample was made of T cells isolated from PBMCs. The receptor was isolated from a human donor in good health.

The CDR3 loop is CASSPFAGQRNTGELFF. DNA for the CDR3: TGTGCCAGCTCACCTTTCGCGGGACAGAGGAACACCGGGGAGCTGTTTTTT. The chain uses TRBV18 and TRBJ2-2; a weak D match, TRBD1 (7 bases). V was clipped by 3 bases and J by 1 base, with 15 bases between them. Germline assignment: CDR1 KGHSH and CDR2 LQKENI. This CDR3 has 17 amino acids.